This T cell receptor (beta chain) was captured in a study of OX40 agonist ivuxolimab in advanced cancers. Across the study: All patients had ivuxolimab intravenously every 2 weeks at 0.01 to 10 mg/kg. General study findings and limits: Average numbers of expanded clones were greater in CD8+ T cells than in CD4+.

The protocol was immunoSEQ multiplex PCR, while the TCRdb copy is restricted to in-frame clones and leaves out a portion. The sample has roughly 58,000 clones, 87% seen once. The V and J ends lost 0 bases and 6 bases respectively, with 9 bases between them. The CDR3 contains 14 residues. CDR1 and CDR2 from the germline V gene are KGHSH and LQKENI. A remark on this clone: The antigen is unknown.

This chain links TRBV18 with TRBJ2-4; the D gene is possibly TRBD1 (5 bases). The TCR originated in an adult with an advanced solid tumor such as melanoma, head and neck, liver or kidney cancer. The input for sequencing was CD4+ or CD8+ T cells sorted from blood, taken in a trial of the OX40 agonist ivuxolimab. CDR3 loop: CASSPPSQGNIQYF. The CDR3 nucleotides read TGTGCCAGCTCACCACCGAGCCAGGGAAACATTCAGTACTTC.